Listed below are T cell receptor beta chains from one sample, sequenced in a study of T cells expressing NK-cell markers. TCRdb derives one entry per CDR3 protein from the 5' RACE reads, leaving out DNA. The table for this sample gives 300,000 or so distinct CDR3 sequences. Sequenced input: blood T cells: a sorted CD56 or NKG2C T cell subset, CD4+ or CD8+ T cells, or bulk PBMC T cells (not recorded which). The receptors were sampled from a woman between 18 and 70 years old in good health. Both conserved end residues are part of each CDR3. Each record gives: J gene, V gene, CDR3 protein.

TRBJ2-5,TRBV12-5,CASGHGLAGGRETQYF
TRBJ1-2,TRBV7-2,CASSLESQPYGYTF
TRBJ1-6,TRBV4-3,CASSQGRSKIPDSPLHF
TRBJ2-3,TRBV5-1,CASSLYRVTDTQYF
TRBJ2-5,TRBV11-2,CASSLAGQKGARETQYF
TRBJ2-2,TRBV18,CASSPVANTGELFF
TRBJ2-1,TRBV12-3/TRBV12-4,CASSNQQSKGNEQFF
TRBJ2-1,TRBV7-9,CASSLASGVNEQFF
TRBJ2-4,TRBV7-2,CASSIGLAGGGNIQYF
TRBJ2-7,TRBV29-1,CSLRDSSYEQYF
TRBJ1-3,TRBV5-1,CASSLVPGSGNTIYF
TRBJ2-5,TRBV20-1,CSAKDRGYQETQYF
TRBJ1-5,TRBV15,CATAQSRVKSNQPQHF
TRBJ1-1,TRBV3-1,CASSQGFRGFGTEAFF
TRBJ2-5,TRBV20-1,CSAGTSGRRQETQYF
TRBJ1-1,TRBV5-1,CASSLPPTAMNTEAFF
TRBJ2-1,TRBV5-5,CASSSTRVEQFF
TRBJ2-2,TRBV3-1,CASSHRAGELFF
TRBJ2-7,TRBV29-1,CSGGEADTYEQYF
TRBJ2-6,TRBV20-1,CSATQSGTRSGANVLTF
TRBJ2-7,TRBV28,CASSFPSGKPYEQYF
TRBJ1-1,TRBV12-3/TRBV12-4,CATRRPGSSNTEAFF
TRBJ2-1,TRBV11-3,CASSLDSGTLLF
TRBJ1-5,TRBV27,CASGALVGQPQHF
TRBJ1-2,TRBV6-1,CASSWRKGSYGYTF
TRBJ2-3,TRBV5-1,CASSPQGGMGGDTQYF